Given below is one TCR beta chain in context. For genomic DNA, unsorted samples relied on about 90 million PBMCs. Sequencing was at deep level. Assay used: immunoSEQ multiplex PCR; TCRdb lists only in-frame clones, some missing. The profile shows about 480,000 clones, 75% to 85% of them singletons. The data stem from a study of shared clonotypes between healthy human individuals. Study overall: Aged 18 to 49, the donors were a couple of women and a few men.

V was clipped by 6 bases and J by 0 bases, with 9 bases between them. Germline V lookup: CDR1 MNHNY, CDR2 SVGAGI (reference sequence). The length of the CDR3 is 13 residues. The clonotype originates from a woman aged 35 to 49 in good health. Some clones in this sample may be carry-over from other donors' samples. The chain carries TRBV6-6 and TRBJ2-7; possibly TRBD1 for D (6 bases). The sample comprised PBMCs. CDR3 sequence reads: CASRGTRSYEQYF. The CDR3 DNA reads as TGTGCCAGCAGGGGGACACGCTCCTACGAGCAGTACTTC.